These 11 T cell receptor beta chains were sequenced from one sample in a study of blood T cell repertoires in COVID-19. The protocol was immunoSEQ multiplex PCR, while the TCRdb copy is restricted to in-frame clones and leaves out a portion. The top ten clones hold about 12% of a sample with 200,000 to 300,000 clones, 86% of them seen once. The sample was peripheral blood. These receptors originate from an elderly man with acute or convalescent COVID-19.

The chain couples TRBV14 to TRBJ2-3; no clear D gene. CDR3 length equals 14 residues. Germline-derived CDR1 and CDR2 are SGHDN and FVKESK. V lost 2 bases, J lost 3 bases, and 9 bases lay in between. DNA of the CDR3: TGTGCCAGCAGCCAAATTGCCGGGACAGATACGCAGTATTTT. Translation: CASSQIAGTDTQYF.

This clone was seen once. The CDR3, as DNA: TGTGCCAGCAGTTCAAGCCCGGGGACAGTTAATAGCAATCAGCCCCAGCATTTT. This translates into CASSSSPGTVNSNQPQHF. The rearrangement joins TRBV28 to TRBJ1-5; 7 nucleotides match TRBD1. Per germline, CDR1 MDHEN and CDR2 SYDVKM. There are 18 residues in the CDR3. Trimming took 4 bases from V and 0 from J; bases not matched to a gene: 12.

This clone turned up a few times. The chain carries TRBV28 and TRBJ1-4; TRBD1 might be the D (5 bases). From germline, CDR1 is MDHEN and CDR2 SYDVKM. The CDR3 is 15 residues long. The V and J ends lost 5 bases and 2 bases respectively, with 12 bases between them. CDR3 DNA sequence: TGTGCCAGCAGTGTTTTGGGGGGGACTAATGAAAAACTGTTTTTT. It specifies CASSVLGGTNEKLFF.

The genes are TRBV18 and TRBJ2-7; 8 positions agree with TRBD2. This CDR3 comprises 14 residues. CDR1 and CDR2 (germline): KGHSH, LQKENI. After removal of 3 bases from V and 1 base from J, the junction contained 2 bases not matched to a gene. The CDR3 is CASSPRGVSYEQYF. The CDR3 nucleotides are TGTGCCAGCTCACCGCGGGGGGTTTCCTACGAGCAGTACTTC.

The CDR3 sequence is CASSRGGQETQYF. The CDR3 DNA reads TGTGCCAGCAGCCGAGGGGGTCAAGAGACCCAGTACTTC. The chain carries TRBV12-3 or TRBV12-4 and TRBJ2-5, with D possibly being TRBD1 (6 bases). CDR3 size: 13 residues. Trimming removed 6 bases from V and 2 bases from J, with 10 bases in between.

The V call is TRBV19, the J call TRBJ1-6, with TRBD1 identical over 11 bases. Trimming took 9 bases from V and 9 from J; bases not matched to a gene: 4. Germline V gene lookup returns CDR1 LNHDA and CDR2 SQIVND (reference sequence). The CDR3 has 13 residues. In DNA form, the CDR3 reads TGTGCCAGCCAAGGACAGGGGGCTTCACCCCTCCACTTT. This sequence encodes CASQGQGASPLHF.

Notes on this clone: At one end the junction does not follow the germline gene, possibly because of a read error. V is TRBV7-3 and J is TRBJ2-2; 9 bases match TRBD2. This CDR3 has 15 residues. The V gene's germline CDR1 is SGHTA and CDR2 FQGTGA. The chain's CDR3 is CASSYASGNPGELFF. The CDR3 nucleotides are TGTGCCAGCAGCTACGCTAGCGGGAACCCCGGGGAGCTGTTTTTT.

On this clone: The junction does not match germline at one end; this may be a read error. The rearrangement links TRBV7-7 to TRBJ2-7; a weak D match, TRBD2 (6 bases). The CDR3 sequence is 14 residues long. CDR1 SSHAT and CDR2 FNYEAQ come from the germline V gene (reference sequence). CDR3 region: CASSFRRDSHEQYF. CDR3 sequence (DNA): TGTGCTAGCAGCTTTAGGAGGGACTCCCACGAGCAGTACTTC.

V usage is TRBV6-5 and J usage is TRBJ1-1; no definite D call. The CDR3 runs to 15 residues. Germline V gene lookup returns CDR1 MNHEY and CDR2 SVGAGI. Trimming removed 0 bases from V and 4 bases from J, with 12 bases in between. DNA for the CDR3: TGTGCCAGCAGTTACTCGTGGCTGCGGGGCACTGAAGCTTTCTTT. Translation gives CASSYSWLRGTEAFF.

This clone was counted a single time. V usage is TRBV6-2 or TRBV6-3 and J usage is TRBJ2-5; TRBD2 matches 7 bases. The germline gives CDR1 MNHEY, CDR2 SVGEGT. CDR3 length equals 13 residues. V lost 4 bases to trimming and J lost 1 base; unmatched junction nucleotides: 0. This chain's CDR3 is CASSWGGQETQYF. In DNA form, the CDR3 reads TGTGCCAGCAGTTGGGGGGGCCAAGAGACCCAGTACTTC.

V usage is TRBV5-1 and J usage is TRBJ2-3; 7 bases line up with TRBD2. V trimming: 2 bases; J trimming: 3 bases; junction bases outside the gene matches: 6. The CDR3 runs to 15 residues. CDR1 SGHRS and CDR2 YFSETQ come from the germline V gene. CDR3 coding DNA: TGCGCCAGCAGCTTATCCCGGGGGGAAACAGATACGCAGTATTTT. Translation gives CASSLSRGETDTQYF.